A selection of T cell receptor beta chains follows, all from one sample in a study of CD8 T cells in Susac syndrome. TCRdb passed the immunoSEQ multiplex PCR reads through MiXCR, listing each CDR3 protein once. The data hold about 300,000 distinct CDR3 sequences, with approximately 85% observed a single time. The sample consisted of CD8+ T cells from PBMCs. Receptor source: a human donor with multiple sclerosis. Both conserved end residues are trimmed from each CDR3.

>TRBV20-1|11
SASELASDEQF
>TRBV7-8|12
ASSLGPLNTEAF
>TRBV27|12
ASSLLGGNQPQH
>TRBV9|12
ASSDGVYLTEAF
>TRBV6-5|13
ASSYSNGGWYEQY
>TRBV28|14
ASSLLVPWGHTEAF
>TRBV9|13
ASSVEGARSSEQF
>TRBV14|13
ASSQSSNFGDEQF
>TRBV27|13
ASSLRASGTYEQF
>TRBV28|13
ASSFPSLGGNTIY
>TRBV6-1|15
ASSAPKIRDDTYEQY
>TRBV27|12
ASSYGTKGNEQF
>TRBV9|13
ASSGSGESAYEQY
>TRBV2|10
ASRGGRETQY
>TRBV27|12
ASSPSRDRDGYT
>TRBV28|13
AIRSERTVGYGYT
>TRBV12-3/TRBV12-4|15
ASRRGADSTTPYGYT
>TRBV7-9|12
ASSGRGFGETQY
>TRBV7-9|10
ASSPRGVEQY
>TRBV7-9|12
ASIGQGKFYGYT
>TRBV15|11
ATASGSAYEQY
>TRBV19|14
ASTDSQDRGVTEAF
>TRBV28|12
ASSLRGRAYEQY
>TRBV6-6|12
ASSYLNSNQPQH
>TRBV6-1|11
ASRSSGRETQY
>TRBV28|12
ASNRRQGPYEQY
>TRBV27|12
ASSFVDSGPPQF
>TRBV19|14
ASRKTGGAYTGELF
>TRBV4-1|15
ASSQESSDSESDTQY
>TRBV7-9|11
ASSFTNQETQY
>TRBV14|13
ASSQDYDRFWEQY
>TRBV5-1|18
ASSLAGGTSGSDSYNEQF
>TRBV28|11
ASSLTVQETQY
>TRBV15|13
ATSGSGLAGPGQF
>TRBV19|12
ASSARIRTTEAF
>TRBV5-6|13
ASSFQGRWAYEQY
>TRBV7-2|11
ASSPPRSGTQY
>TRBV27|12
ASSFGGLGYEQY
>TRBV2|11
ASSIPGNQPQH
>TRBV20-1|14
SARDKSWQGGQPQH
>TRBV7-9|13
ASSPAGASADTQY
>TRBV9|12
ASSAGGDYNEQF
>TRBV6-1|12
ASIGTSGRDEQF
>TRBV6-5|12
ASTPSGRSGEQF
>TRBV6-5|13
ASSYEGEGAYEQY
>TRBV28|13
ASSPTGGFTDTQY
>TRBV28|13
VSSIPQVGNYGYT